Sequencing of this T cell receptor beta chain was carried out in a study of cytomegalovirus exposure and HLA in healthy donors. This CDR3 contains 14 residues. V dropped 3 bases and J dropped 8 bases, with 16 bases sitting between them. Per the germline V gene, CDR1 is SNHLY and CDR2 is FYNNEI. This clone was counted only a few times. Antigen specificity is unknown. General study points: By HLA locus, TCR association rates varied in a later analysis, with DRB1 showing the most and HLA-C the fewest. Some V segments could not be told apart, so they were left out, TRBV6-2 and TRBV6-3 among them.

PCR involved 60 Vbeta and 13 Jbeta primers. Measured with immunoSEQ multiplex PCR; TCRdb has only the in-frame clones, and not every one. Altogether tens of thousands of clones are present, about 80% being singletons, with the ten largest covering around 6%. This sequence joins TRBV2 and TRBJ1-1; D gene ambiguous. Sequencing was done on a sample of PBMCs. This clonotype was sampled from a man in his forties or fifties in good health and CMV-seronegative. The CDR3 protein is CASSESQAPPEAFF. CDR3 nucleotides: TGTGCCAGCAGTGAGAGCCAGGCCCCTCCCGAAGCTTTCTTT.